This T cell receptor beta chain is from a study of T cell responses to AZD1222 COVID-19 vaccine. Findings of the study overall: White British ancestry dominated among donors, who included more females, and clonal diversity was possibly underestimated.

Concerning this clone: Its cognate antigen is unknown.

CDR1 MGHDK and CDR2 SYGVNS come from the germline V gene. The V end lost 7 bases, the J end lost 4 bases, and 10 bases lay between the germline ends. The CDR3 has 12 residues. TCRdb keeps only in-frame clones here, not all; method: immunoSEQ multiplex PCR. This sample has some 120,000 clones, with about four fifths found just once. The receptor comes from an adult in good health. The chain uses TRBV25-1 and TRBJ1-2, with D hard to call. The source material was peripheral blood, sampled on day 0 of AZD1222 vaccination. The CDR3 DNA is TGTGCCAGCAATGAGGGAGCCTATGGCTACACCTTC. It codes for CASNEGAYGYTF.